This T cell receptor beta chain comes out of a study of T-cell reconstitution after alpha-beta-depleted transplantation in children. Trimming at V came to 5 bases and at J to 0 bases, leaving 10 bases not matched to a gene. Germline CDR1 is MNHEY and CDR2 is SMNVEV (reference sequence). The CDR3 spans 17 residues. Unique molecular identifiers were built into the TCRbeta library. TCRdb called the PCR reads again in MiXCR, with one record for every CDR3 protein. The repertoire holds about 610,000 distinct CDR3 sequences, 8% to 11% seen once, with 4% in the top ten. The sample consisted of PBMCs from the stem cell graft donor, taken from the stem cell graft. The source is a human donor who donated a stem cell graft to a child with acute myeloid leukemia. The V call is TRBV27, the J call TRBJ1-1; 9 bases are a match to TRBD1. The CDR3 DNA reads TGTGCCAGCAGTCCGAATCCGGGACAGGGATTGAACACTGAAGCTTTCTTT. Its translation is CASSPNPGQGLNTEAFF.